This T cell receptor (beta chain) was sequenced in a study of shared clonotypes between healthy human individuals. V trimming: 6 bases; J trimming: 3 bases; junction bases outside the gene matches: 11. The CDR3 contains 17 residues. CDR1 is MGHRA and CDR2 is YSYEKL in the germline V gene. Per the original data handling: ImmunoSEQ only sent back junction sequences with no quality scores, so filtering was done differently. Libraries were prepared by immunoSEQ multiplex PCR; TCRdb keeps only in-frame clonotypes and omits some of them. That table furnishes V, J and clone size, whereas the DNA furnished D and trimming. The data contain around 990,000 clones, 70% to 85% of them singletons.

The TCR sequence derives from a man between 18 and 35 years old in good health. Some clones in this sample may be carry-over from other donors' samples. The chain couples TRBV4-1 to TRBJ1-4, with 9 bases lining up with TRBD1. The specimen sequenced was memory CD4+ T cells from PBMCs. Subset described: CD45RA-negative fraction. DNA for the CDR3: TGCGCCAGCAGGTTACGACAGGGGGTGGCGGCTAATGAAAAACTGTTTTTT. Amino acid sequence: CASRLRQGVAANEKLFF.